These 15 T cell receptor beta chains were all obtained from the same sample, sequenced in a study of blood T cell repertoires in COVID-19. Measured with immunoSEQ multiplex PCR; TCRdb has only the in-frame clones, and not every one. This table has fewer than 200,000 clones, around 80% appearing once. Material: PBMCs or T cells enriched from blood (not recorded which). These receptors originate from a woman in her fifties or sixties who had recovered from COVID-19.

This rearrangement joins TRBV24-1 to TRBJ2-5, with 10 bases identical to TRBD2. Unmatched junction bases numbered 6, after V lost 4 bases and J lost 2 bases. CDR1 is KGHDR, CDR2 SFDVKD, per germline. The CDR3 is 16 amino acids. This CDR3 reads CATSDIGTSVQETQYF. Here the CDR3 DNA reads TGTGCCACCAGTGACATTGGGACTAGCGTACAAGAGACCCAGTACTTC.

The V and J genes are TRBV11-3 and TRBJ2-5; TRBD2 matches at 13 bases. CDR1 is SGHNT and CDR2 is YENEEA in the germline V gene. The ends lost 1 base at V and 5 bases at J; junction bases unmatched: 4. This CDR3 comprises 16 residues. DNA for the CDR3: TGTGCCAGCAGCTTAGGCCCACTAGCGGGAGGGGAGACCCAGTACTTC. It is translated as CASSLGPLAGGETQYF.

This clone turned up a few times. V usage is TRBV27 and J usage is TRBJ2-1; D might be TRBD2 (6 bases). Trimming left V 6 bases short and J 6 bases short, with 12 bases between. The CDR3 runs 13 residues. The V gene's germline CDR1 is MNHEY and CDR2 SMNVEV (reference sequence). Here the CDR3 DNA reads TGTGCCAGCAGCCCCCTGCGGGGCAATGAGCAGTTCTTC. Translation: CASSPLRGNEQFF.

This chain uses TRBV5-1 with TRBJ2-7; D gene unclear. The CDR3 extends over 14 amino acids. Trimming removed 3 bases at V and 3 bases at J, with 13 bases between. CDR1 and CDR2 from the germline V gene are SGHRS and YFSETQ. The CDR3 DNA follows: TGCGCCAGCAGCTCTACCGGGTCCCTCTACGAGCAGTACTTC. It translates to CASSSTGSLYEQYF.

The CDR3: CASSQEIDGYTF. For the CDR3, the DNA is TGTGCCAGCAGCCAAGAAATCGATGGCTACACCTTC. The chain couples TRBV3-1 (or the pseudogene TRBV3-2) to TRBJ1-2, with no clear D. Germline-derived CDR1 and CDR2 are LGHDT and YNNKEL (reference sequence). Trimming cost V 0 bases and J 6 bases, with 5 bases left between them. There are 12 residues in the CDR3.

The chain couples TRBV28 to TRBJ2-7, with 7 bases fitting TRBD2. V was clipped by 2 bases and J by 0 bases; unmatched bases: 4. The CDR3 loop spans 15 amino acids. CDR1 is MDHEN, CDR2 SYDVKM, per germline. The chain's CDR3 is CASSLVGGGSYEQYF. The CDR3 nucleotides read TGTGCCAGCAGTTTAGTGGGGGGGGGCTCCTACGAGCAGTACTTC.

This rearrangement joins TRBV6-5 to TRBJ1-4, with unresolved D. Germline V gives CDR1 MNHEY, CDR2 SVGAGI. V was cut by 7 bases and J by 2 bases, with 8 bases left in between. CDR3 length: 13 residues. In DNA form, the CDR3 reads TGTGCCAGCACCCCGAGGACTAATGAAAAACTGTTTTTT. Translation: CASTPRTNEKLFF.

The chain recombines TRBV19 with TRBJ2-3; TRBD1 matches 8 bases. CDR1 is LNHDA and CDR2 is SQIVND in the germline V gene (reference sequence). This CDR3 comprises 14 residues. Trimming took 5 bases from V and 5 from J; bases not matched to a gene: 6. The CDR3 protein is CASSLQGAGDTQYF. The CDR3 DNA reads TGTGCCAGTAGTCTCCAGGGGGCCGGAGATACGCAGTATTTT.

The genes are TRBV6-5 and TRBJ1-2; a possible D gene is TRBD1 (6 bases). Germline V lookup: CDR1 MNHEY, CDR2 SVGAGI. This CDR3 spans 13 amino acids. The V end lost 6 bases, the J end lost 3 bases, and 11 bases lay between the germline ends. CDR3 DNA: TGTGCCAGCAGCTCCAGACAGGACTATGGCTACACCTTC. Protein sequence: CASSSRQDYGYTF.

This chain uses TRBV15 with TRBJ2-6; 9 positions match TRBD1. This CDR3 region has 18 residues. From germline, CDR1 is LNHNV and CDR2 YYDKDF (reference sequence). The junction had 7 bases not matched to a gene; V was cut back by 4 bases and J by 0 bases. The CDR3 region has the DNA TGTGCCACCAGCATCGGCGGACAGGGGTCCTCTGGGGCCAACGTCCTGACTTTC. Its translation is CATSIGGQGSSGANVLTF.

The chain employs TRBV3-1 (or the pseudogene TRBV3-2) and TRBJ2-1, with 13 bases fitting TRBD2. The CDR3 is 17 residues long. Germline loops: CDR1 LGHDT, CDR2 YNNKEL (reference sequence). Losses at the gene ends were 4 bases for V and 9 bases for J; bases not matched to a gene: 12. The CDR3 reads CASSPRPTSGGGPEQFF. Here the CDR3 DNA reads TGTGCCAGCAGCCCGCGCCCCACTAGCGGGGGGGGGCCTGAGCAGTTCTTC.

The rearrangement joins TRBV6-5 to TRBJ1-5; TRBD1 aligns across 9 bases. The CDR3 spans 14 residues. J gave up 5 bases and V 5 bases, and 4 bases lay outside the gene matches. Germline values: CDR1 MNHEY, CDR2 SVGAGI. The CDR3 region has the DNA TGTGCCAGCAGTCGACAGGGGGTAGATCAGCCCCAGCATTTT. This sequence encodes CASSRQGVDQPQHF.

The chain joins TRBV28 to TRBJ2-7; no clear D. There are 16 residues in the CDR3. With 7 bases removed from V and 0 bases from J, the gap between germline ends came to 19 bases. Germline CDR1 MDHEN, CDR2 SYDVKM. For the CDR3, the DNA is TGTGCCAGCATTCCAAACGTAGGAGAAAGCTCCTACGAGCAGTACTTC. Translated, it gives CASIPNVGESSYEQYF.

This sequence joins TRBV9 and TRBJ1-4; 9 nucleotides match TRBD1. There are 15 residues in the CDR3. Germline CDR1 is SGDLS and CDR2 is YYNGEE. The V and J ends lost 3 bases and 8 bases, in that order; junction bases with no gene match: 8. The CDR3 nucleotides are TGTGCCAGCAGCGCACCCGGGACAGGGAGCGAAAAACTGTTTTTT. Protein product: CASSAPGTGSEKLFF.

V gene TRBV7-9 combines with J gene TRBJ2-5; 12 nucleotides align to TRBD2. The CDR3 length is 15 residues. V lost 5 bases and J lost 4; bases outside the gene matches: 5. Germline CDR1 reads SEHNR; CDR2 reads FQNEAQ (reference sequence). CDR3 amino acids: CASSPPGLAGETQYF. The CDR3 DNA follows: TGTGCCAGCAGCCCCCCGGGACTAGCGGGAGAGACCCAGTACTTC.